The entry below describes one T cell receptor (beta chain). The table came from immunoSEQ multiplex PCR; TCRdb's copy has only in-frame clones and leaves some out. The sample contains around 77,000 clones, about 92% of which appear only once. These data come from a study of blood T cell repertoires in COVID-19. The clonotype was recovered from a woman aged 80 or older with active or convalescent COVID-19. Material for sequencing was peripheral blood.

The CDR3 loop reads CASTGVTGPRYSNQPQHF. In nucleotides, the CDR3 is TGTGCCAGCACGGGGGTGACAGGGCCCAGATATAGCAATCAGCCCCAGCATTTT. V is TRBV28 and J is TRBJ1-5, with 7 bases that match TRBD1. The CDR3 consists of 18 residues. V trimming: 7 bases; J trimming: 0 bases; junction bases outside the gene matches: 15. Germline loops: CDR1 MDHEN, CDR2 SYDVKM.